What follows are 8 T cell receptor beta chains derived from one specimen sequenced in a study of T cell repertoires in cytomegalovirus infection. No antigen has been identified for these receptors. One entry per CDR3 protein results from TCRdb running MiXCR on the reads. The repertoire holds roughly 120,000 distinct CDR3 sequences, with 32% as singletons. The source was CD8+ T cells from cultured PBMCs, collected from culture after CMV antigen stimulation. These receptors were obtained from a human donor in good health (CMV status not recorded). Some clones in this sample may be carry-over from other donors' samples.

This clonotype appeared many times. The V gene is TRBV7-2, the J gene TRBJ2-2; 15 nucleotides align to TRBD2. Germline V gene data show CDR1 as SGHTA and CDR2 as FQGNSA. The CDR3 length is 19 residues. V was clipped by 3 bases and J by 4 bases; unmatched bases: 9. CDR3: CASSFHGLAGGPTTGELFF. CDR3 DNA: TGTGCCAGCAGCTTCCATGGACTAGCGGGGGGGCCCACCACCGGGGAGCTGTTTTTT.

This clonotype has only a few counts. The chain has TRBV12-3 or TRBV12-4 and TRBJ1-2, with TRBD1 identical over 7 bases. This CDR3 contains 14 residues. V gave up 4 bases and J gave up 7 bases; unmatched junction bases: 9. CDR3 bases: TGTGCCAGCAGTTCAGGGGGGGGAGGAAGTGGCTACACCTTC. Its translation is CASSSGGGGSGYTF.

Ten or more counts support this clonotype. V usage is TRBV12-3 or TRBV12-4 and J usage is TRBJ1-5; D is possibly TRBD1 (5 bases). V was trimmed by 6 bases and J by 11 bases, leaving 14 bases between them. The CDR3 has 12 amino acids. The CDR3 is CASRGRQLTQHF. The CDR3 coding sequence is TGTGCCAGCAGGGGACGGCAATTGACCCAGCATTTT.

The chain carries TRBV19 and TRBJ2-6, with no clear D. The V end was cut by 9 bases, the J end by 4 bases, with 16 bases between. Germline loops: CDR1 LNHDA, CDR2 SQIVND (reference sequence). The CDR3 contains 15 residues. The CDR3 DNA reads TGTGCCAGCCTGGACCCGCGGCCCGGGGCCAACGTCCTGACTTTC. It encodes CASLDPRPGANVLTF.

This clonotype was recorded many times. V and J are TRBV20-1 and TRBJ1-6; 9 bases fit TRBD1. The CDR3 runs to 14 residues. The V gene end was trimmed by 6 bases and the J gene end by 8 bases; junction bases not matched to a gene: 8. CDR1 DFQATT and CDR2 SNEGSKA come from the germline V gene (reference sequence). The CDR3 DNA reads TGCAGTGCGTCCCGGGACAGGGAATATTCACCCCTCCACTTT. This gives the protein CSASRDREYSPLHF.

V is TRBV7-4 and J is TRBJ2-1; a possible D gene is TRBD2 (6 bases). V was pared by 3 bases and J by 5 bases, with 20 bases between. There are 17 residues in the CDR3. Germline V gene sequence: CDR1 SGHVT, CDR2 SQSDAQ. CDR3 in amino acids: CASSLGPRRGPDNEQFF. DNA for the CDR3: TGTGCCAGCAGCTTGGGCCCACGGCGGGGTCCAGACAATGAGCAGTTCTTC. The full variable domain, with the rest looked up from reference TRBV7-4 and TRBJ2-1, is GAGVSQSPRYKVAKRGRDVALRCDSISGHVTLYWYRQTLGQGSEVLTYSQSDAQRDKSGRPSGRFSAERPERSVSTLKIQRTEQGDSAVYLCASSLGPRRGPDNEQFFGPGTRLTVL.

The rearrangement joins TRBV28 to TRBJ1-4; D is undetermined. Germline V CDR1 and CDR2: MDHEN, SYDVKM. Deletions cut 5 bases from V and 4 bases from J, with 11 bases between. CDR3 size: 14 residues. CDR3 protein: CASSEFDLNEKLFF. The DNA for the CDR3 is TGTGCCAGCAGTGAGTTTGACCTTAATGAAAAACTGTTTTTT.

This clonotype has just one count. This chain joins TRBV7-9 and TRBJ2-1, with 9 bases lining up with TRBD2. The CDR3 loop spans 16 amino acids. V shed 1 base, J shed 2 bases, and the junction held 3 bases outside the gene matches. Germline V gene sequence: CDR1 SEHNR, CDR2 FQNEAQ (reference sequence). The DNA for the CDR3 is TGTGCCAGCAGCTTAGTTTTAGCGGGGGCCTACAATGAGCAGTTCTTC. Its translation: CASSLVLAGAYNEQFF.